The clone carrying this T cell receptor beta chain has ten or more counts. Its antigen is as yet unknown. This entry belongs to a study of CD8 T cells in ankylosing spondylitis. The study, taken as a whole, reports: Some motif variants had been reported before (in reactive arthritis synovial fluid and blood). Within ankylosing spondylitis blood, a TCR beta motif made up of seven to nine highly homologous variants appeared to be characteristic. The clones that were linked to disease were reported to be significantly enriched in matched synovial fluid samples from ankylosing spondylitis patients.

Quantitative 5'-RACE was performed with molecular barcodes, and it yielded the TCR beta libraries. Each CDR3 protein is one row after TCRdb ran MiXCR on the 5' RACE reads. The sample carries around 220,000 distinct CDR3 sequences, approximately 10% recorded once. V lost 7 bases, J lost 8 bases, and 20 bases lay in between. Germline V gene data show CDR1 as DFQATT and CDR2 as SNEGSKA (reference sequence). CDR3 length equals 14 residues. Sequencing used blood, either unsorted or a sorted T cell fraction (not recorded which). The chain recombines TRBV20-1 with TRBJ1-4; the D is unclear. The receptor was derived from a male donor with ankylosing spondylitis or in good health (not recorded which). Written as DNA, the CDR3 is TGCAGTGTCCCGACCCGGGCCGGTATCGAAAAACTGTTTTTT. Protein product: CSVPTRAGIEKLFF.